This T cell receptor (beta chain) was retrieved from a study of post-analysis software for immune sequencing data. Study-level background: Secondary progressive, relapsing-remitting and progressive-relapsing multiple sclerosis were among the included disease courses. Study outcomes and limitations: People with multiple sclerosis had a significantly lower normalized Chao1 diversity than controls did. Samples prepared in the same batch strongly co-clustered by F measure. Controls had lower frequencies than patients of five TRBV segments, which included TRBV5-6, TRBV5-1 and TRBV20-1.

Prepared TCR beta cDNA libraries contained unique molecular identifiers. Some 500,000 cDNA molecules were recovered from an input of roughly 0.95 to 11 million T cells. TCRdb re-analysed the PCR reads in MiXCR, keeping a single row per CDR3 protein. This sample has about 810,000 distinct CDR3 sequences, with about 50% found just once. This clonotype was seen a few times. What it binds is unknown. CDR3 length: 14 residues. From germline, CDR1 is SEHNR and CDR2 FQNEAQ (reference sequence). Trimming removed 5 bases from V and 6 bases from J, with 14 bases in between. V gene TRBV7-9 combines with J gene TRBJ2-1; TRBD1 might be the D (7 bases). Sample: blood. This receptor was taken from a girl aged 10-17 years with multiple sclerosis. The CDR3: CASSPEQGGNEQFF. DNA of the CDR3: TGTGCCAGCAGCCCCGAGCAGGGGGGCAATGAGCAGTTCTTC.